This T cell receptor (beta chain) emerged from a study of T cells after yellow fever vaccination. It was through 5'RACE template switching that TCR cDNA was made, with a universal primer site and UMIs added. MiXCR, run by TCRdb on the 5' RACE reads, gives a single entry per CDR3 protein. The sample lists about 310,000 distinct CDR3 sequences; 3.6% were seen once. This clonotype was found many times. The antigen is not known. V lost 4 bases and J lost 4; bases outside the gene matches: 9. Per the germline V gene, CDR1 is SGHAT and CDR2 is FQNNGV. This CDR3 has 15 residues. Overall study results and limits: The study re-detected most primary-vaccination clones after the booster (96% CD4, 88% CD8). The CD4 and CD8 compartments had a small share of their clonotypes in common. Researchers report a weaker secondary response that nonetheless peaked faster, day 5 versus 15.

The chain uses TRBV11-2 and TRBJ2-5, with 7 nucleotides matching TRBD2. Sequences were derived from PBMCs, sampled on the day of the yellow fever booster vaccination. The sequence came from a man between 18 and 35 years old who received the YFV17D yellow fever vaccine. CDR3 DNA: TGTGCCAGCAGCTCACGCTTTTCTAGCGGAGAGACCCAGTACTTC. Translating it yields CASSSRFSSGETQYF.